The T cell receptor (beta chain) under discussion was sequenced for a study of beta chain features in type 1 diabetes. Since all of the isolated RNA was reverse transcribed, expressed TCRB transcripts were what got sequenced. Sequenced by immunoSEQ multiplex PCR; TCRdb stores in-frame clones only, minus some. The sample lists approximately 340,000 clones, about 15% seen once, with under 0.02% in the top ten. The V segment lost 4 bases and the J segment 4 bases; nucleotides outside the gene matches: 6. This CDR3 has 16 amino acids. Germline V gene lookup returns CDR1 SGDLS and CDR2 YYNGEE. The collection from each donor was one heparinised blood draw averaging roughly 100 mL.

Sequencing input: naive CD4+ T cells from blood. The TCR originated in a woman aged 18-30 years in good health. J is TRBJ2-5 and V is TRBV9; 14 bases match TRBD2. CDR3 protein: CASSLGLAGGLETQYF. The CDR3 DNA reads TGTGCCAGCAGCCTCGGACTAGCGGGAGGCCTAGAGACCCAGTACTTC.